This record concerns one TCR beta chain sequence. These data originate in a study of T-cell reconstitution after alpha-beta-depleted transplantation in children. Trimming removed 4 bases at V and 2 bases at J, with 11 bases between. The CDR3 consists of 14 residues. Germline CDR1 SGHRS, CDR2 YFSETQ. Unique molecular identifiers were incorporated during preparation of the TCRbeta library. TCRdb re-analysed the PCR reads in MiXCR, keeping a single row per CDR3 protein. The data show 200,000 to 250,000 distinct CDR3 sequences, with around 10% seen just once and 6.2% held by the top ten. This receptor was taken from a human donor who donated a stem cell graft to a child with acute lymphoblastic leukemia. The sequences come from PBMCs from the stem cell graft donor, collected from the stem cell graft. The chain uses TRBV5-1 and TRBJ2-3, with D possibly matching TRBD1 (6 bases). The CDR3 sequence is CASSITGPTDTQYF. In DNA, the CDR3 is TGCGCCAGCAGCATCACAGGGCCCACAGATACGCAGTATTTT.